This T cell receptor (beta chain) was identified in a study of T-cell memory formation after mild COVID-19. Via MiXCR, TCRdb re-called the 5' RACE reads, giving one row per CDR3 protein. The sample holds approximately 48,000 distinct CDR3 sequences, under 7.5% seen once. Findings and caveats of the study: Some responding clones appeared in pre-infection memory, suggesting cross-reactive memory joined.

This clonotype was observed at least ten times. Its antigen is undetermined. The CDR3 contains 14 residues. Trimming shortened V by 0 bases and J by 5 bases, and 13 bases separated the two germline ends. Germline V gene sequence: CDR1 DFQATT, CDR2 SNEGSKA (reference sequence). The TCR was taken from a man aged 18-30 years who had mild COVID-19 (a few samples of this study predate the infection). Cell type and time point are not known. The genes are TRBV20-1 and TRBJ2-5, with a weak D call TRBD2 (6 bases). Sequenced input: PBMCs or a T cell subset sorted from them (not recorded which). CDR3 sequence (DNA): TGCAGTGCTAGAGATAGTCGGGGGAGCGAGACCCAGTACTTC. Translated, it gives CSARDSRGSETQYF.